The 26 T cell receptor beta chains below come from one sample, sequenced in a study of CD8 T cells in ankylosing spondylitis. Points from the study as a whole: Blood from ankylosing spondylitis patients appeared to carry a characteristic roughly 8-variant TCR beta motif.

TCRdb re-analysed the 5' RACE reads in MiXCR, keeping a single row per CDR3 protein. This sample has around 770,000 distinct CDR3 sequences, with roughly 10% found just once. No antigen has been assigned to these receptors. Sequencing used blood, either unsorted or a sorted T cell fraction (not recorded which). These receptors were taken from a male donor with ankylosing spondylitis.

The chain couples TRBV7-2 to TRBJ1-2, with a possible D match to TRBD1 (5 bases). The CDR3 sequence is 14 residues long. Germline CDR1 and CDR2: SGHTA and FQGNSA. Trimming left V 4 bases short and J 2 bases short, with 11 bases between. CDR3 sequence (DNA): TGTGCCAGCAGCTGGGACGGAATAAACTATGGCTACACCTTC. Translating it yields CASSWDGINYGYTF.

V and J are TRBV4-1 and TRBJ2-7; D may correspond to TRBD1 or TRBD2 (5 bases each). Germline CDR1 and CDR2: MGHRA and YSYEKL. There are 14 residues in the CDR3. The V gene lost 4 bases and the J gene lost 0 bases, with 10 bases spanning the gap. CDR3: CASSPIGTSYEQYF. The DNA of the CDR3 is TGCGCCAGCAGCCCGATAGGGACCTCCTACGAGCAGTACTTC.

This clonotype was recorded many times. This sequence joins TRBV12-3 or TRBV12-4 and TRBJ1-1, with 9 bases aligning to TRBD1. CDR3 length: 14 residues. V trimming: 3 bases; J trimming: 10 bases; junction bases outside the gene matches: 9. The CDR3 protein is CASSLWGQGVGAFF. Here the CDR3 DNA reads TGTGCCAGCAGTTTGTGGGGACAGGGTGTAGGAGCTTTCTTT.

The chain links TRBV2 to TRBJ2-1; TRBD2 is a possible D gene (5 bases). The CDR3 spans 13 residues. CDR1 and CDR2 (germline): SNHLY, FYNNEI. V lost 6 bases and J lost 0, with 6 bases in between. The CDR3 DNA follows: TGTGCCAGCAGCGGGGTCTCCTACAATGAGCAGTTCTTC. Its protein is CASSGVSYNEQFF.

This clonotype has more than one count but fewer than ten. This sequence joins TRBV7-2 and TRBJ1-2; no reliable D call. Germline CDR1 SGHTA, CDR2 FQGNSA. With 0 bases removed from V and 7 bases from J, the gap between germline ends came to 9 bases. The CDR3 is 13 amino acids. CDR3 amino acids: CASSLARAFGYTF. In nucleotides, the CDR3 is TGTGCCAGCAGCTTAGCCCGGGCATTTGGCTACACCTTC. The entire variable domain, with the rest obtained from reference TRBV7-2 and TRBJ1-2, is as follows: GAGVSQSPSNKVTEKGKDVELRCDPISGHTALYWYRQSLGQGLEFLIYFQGNSAPDKSGLPSDRFSAERTGGSVSTLTIQRTQQEDSAVYLCASSLARAFGYTFGSGTRLTVV.

The chain joins TRBV10-3 to TRBJ2-1; tentatively, D is TRBD1 or TRBD2 (7 bases each). This CDR3 comprises 15 residues. The V end lost 9 bases, the J end lost 4 bases, and 19 bases lay between the germline ends. Germline CDR1 is ENHRY and CDR2 is SYGVKD. CDR3 region: CAIGGRGGQYNEQFF. The CDR3 DNA sequence: TGTGCCATTGGGGGCAGGGGGGGACAGTACAATGAGCAGTTCTTC.

This clonotype was recorded at least ten times. V usage is TRBV29-1 and J usage is TRBJ2-1; TRBD2 agrees at 7 bases. Germline trimming cut 6 bases from V and 3 bases from J; bases unmatched to any gene: 8. The CDR3 totals 14 residues. Looked up from germline, CDR1 is SQVTM and CDR2 is ANQGSEA. The CDR3 sequence: CSVTRDYGYNEQFF. The DNA for the CDR3 is TGCAGCGTCACCCGGGACTACGGCTACAATGAGCAGTTCTTC.

This clonotype was seen many times. The rearrangement uses TRBV4-2 and TRBJ2-3, with D unresolved. The V end was cut by 3 bases, the J end by 8 bases, with 21 bases between. The germline V gene encodes CDR1 LGHNA and CDR2 YNFKEQ. This CDR3 contains 16 residues. The CDR3: CASSHRPTAEPVTQYF. CDR3 nucleotide sequence: TGTGCCAGCAGCCACCGGCCGACTGCCGAGCCGGTTACGCAGTATTTT.

Many counts were recorded for this clonotype. V is TRBV12-3 or TRBV12-4 and J is TRBJ1-6; 8 positions match TRBD1. After removal of 5 bases from V and 8 bases from J, the junction contained 8 bases not matched to a gene. The CDR3 is 15 residues long. CDR3 sequence: CASSPGQGLYSPLHF. CDR3 DNA: TGTGCCAGCAGTCCCGGACAGGGTCTGTATTCACCCCTCCACTTT.

This clonotype was observed a handful of times. This sequence joins TRBV10-3 and TRBJ1-4, with D maybe TRBD1 (5 bases). Per the germline V gene, CDR1 is ENHRY and CDR2 is SYGVKD. V dropped 3 bases and J dropped 7 bases, with 6 bases sitting between them. The CDR3 is 12 amino acids. The DNA of the CDR3 is TGTGCCATCAGTGACAGGGCTGAAAAACTGTTTTTT. It specifies CAISDRAEKLFF.

This clonotype was picked up a small number of times. The chain carries TRBV6-5 and TRBJ2-1, with 7 bases fitting TRBD2. Germline lookup yields CDR1 MNHEY and CDR2 SVGAGI. The CDR3 consists of 14 residues. The J segment lost 7 bases and the V segment lost 2 bases, leaving 5 bases of the junction unmatched. The CDR3 DNA follows: TGTGCCAGCAGTTACCTACTAGCGAATAATGAGCAGTTCTTC. Its translation: CASSYLLANNEQFF.

The chain uses TRBV6-1 and TRBJ1-5, with D perhaps matching TRBD1 (6 bases). There are 14 residues in the CDR3. Trimming cost V 6 bases and J 7 bases, with 16 bases left between them. Looked up from germline, CDR1 is MNHNS and CDR2 is SASEGT. This chain's CDR3 is CASSSQLQGQPQHF. The DNA of the CDR3 is TGTGCCAGCAGCTCCCAGCTACAGGGCCAGCCCCAGCATTTT.

This chain uses TRBV20-1 with TRBJ2-7, with a possible D match to TRBD2 (7 bases). V lost 1 base, J lost 3 bases, and 19 bases lay in between. The CDR3 contains 16 residues. Germline-derived CDR1 and CDR2 are DFQATT and SNEGSKA (reference sequence). CDR3 coding DNA: TGCAGTGCTAGAGTCCCTCGGGGGGCAATCCACTACGAGCAGTACTTC. As protein: CSARVPRGAIHYEQYF.

V is TRBV29-1 and J is TRBJ2-7; TRBD2 aligns across 8 bases. Germline loops: CDR1 SQVTM, CDR2 ANQGSEA. The CDR3 has 13 residues. The trim removed 7 bases at V and 3 bases at J, leaving 8 bases unmatched. In DNA, the CDR3 is TGCAGCGCGGGGGGGGGAGTGATCTACGAGCAGTACTTC. Its protein product is CSAGGGVIYEQYF.

This clonotype was seen more than once but under ten times. V gene TRBV7-2 combines with J gene TRBJ2-4; D not certain. The CDR3 is 17 residues long. Trimming stripped 5 bases from V and 0 bases from J, with 17 bases between. Germline CDR1 SGHTA, CDR2 FQGNSA. This chain's CDR3 is CASSRGVSYLAKNIQYF. CDR3 nucleotides: TGTGCCAGCAGCCGTGGGGTCTCATACTTAGCCAAAAACATTCAGTACTTC.

This clonotype was counted a few times. The chain uses TRBV5-1 and TRBJ2-1; 9 bases map to TRBD1. The germline gives CDR1 SGHRS, CDR2 YFSETQ. Germline trimming cut 2 bases from V and 9 bases from J; bases unmatched to any gene: 9. The CDR3 is 15 amino acids. The CDR3 spells CASSLSTGTGSEQFF. The CDR3 nucleotides read TGCGCCAGCAGCTTATCAACCGGGACAGGGTCTGAGCAGTTCTTC.

This clonotype was recorded many times. The rearrangement links TRBV20-1 to TRBJ2-2; no reliable D call. This CDR3 is 12 amino acids long. The V end lost 8 bases, the J end lost 0 bases, and 7 bases lay between the germline ends. The V gene's germline CDR1 is DFQATT and CDR2 SNEGSKA (reference sequence). DNA of the CDR3: TGCAGTTGGAGAACGAACACCGGGGAGCTGTTTTTT. Its translation: CSWRTNTGELFF.

This clonotype was counted only a few times. The rearrangement uses TRBV25-1 and TRBJ1-4; tentative D call: TRBD1 (6 bases). CDR1 is MGHDK, CDR2 SYGVNS, per germline. The V and J ends lost 3 bases and 3 bases respectively, with 11 bases between them. This CDR3 contains 15 residues. CDR3 in amino acids: CASSDLRGANEKLFF. Here the CDR3 DNA reads TGTGCCAGCAGTGATCTGAGGGGGGCTAATGAAAAACTGTTTTTT.

This chain joins TRBV7-2 and TRBJ2-7, with a weak D call TRBD1 (6 bases). CDR3 length: 16 amino acids. V was cut by 0 bases and J by 5 bases, with 17 bases left in between. Germline V CDR1 and CDR2: SGHTA, FQGNSA. This CDR3 reads CASSLAGAAGDHEQYF. The CDR3 DNA sequence: TGTGCCAGCAGCTTAGCGGGGGCGGCAGGGGACCACGAGCAGTACTTC.

The rearrangement uses TRBV30 and TRBJ2-5; TRBD2 aligns across 14 bases. V lost 1 base to trimming and J lost 5 bases; unmatched junction nucleotides: 6. The CDR3 length is 16 residues. Germline CDR1 reads GTSNPN; CDR2 reads SVGIG (reference sequence). The CDR3 coding sequence is TGTGCCTGGAGTGGGACTAGCGGGAGGAATTGGGAGACCCAGTACTTC. This encodes CAWSGTSGRNWETQYF. The full variable domain, in which reference TRBV30 and TRBJ2-5 provide the parts outside the CDR3, is SQTIHQWPATLVQPVGSPLSLECTVEGTSNPNLYWYRQAAGRGLQLLFYSVGIGQISSEVPQNLSASRPQDRQFILSSKKLLLSDSGFYLCAWSGTSGRNWETQYFGPGTRLLVL.

The chain is built from TRBV6-5 and TRBJ1-4, with 10 bases lining up with TRBD1. Germline V CDR1 and CDR2: MNHEY, SVGAGI. The CDR3 is 15 amino acids. With 2 bases clipped from V and 7 bases from J, the junction kept 4 bases outside the gene matches. CDR3 nucleotides: TGTGCCAGCAGTTACATAGGACAGGGGGGTGAAAAACTGTTTTTT. It specifies CASSYIGQGGEKLFF.

This clonotype turned up a few times. The rearrangement joins TRBV7-2 to TRBJ2-7, with 8 bases matching TRBD2. This CDR3 has 16 amino acids. Trimming took 0 bases from V and 1 from J; bases not matched to a gene: 5. Germline V gene lookup returns CDR1 SGHTA and CDR2 FQGNSA. The DNA for the CDR3 is TGTGCCAGCAGCTTAGCGCCGCGGGGGGCTTCCTACGAGCAGTACTTC. Amino acid sequence: CASSLAPRGASYEQYF. The full variable domain, in which reference TRBV7-2 and TRBJ2-7 provide the parts outside the CDR3, is GAGVSQSPSNKVTEKGKDVELRCDPISGHTALYWYRQSLGQGLEFLIYFQGNSAPDKSGLPSDRFSAERTGGSVSTLTIQRTQQEDSAVYLCASSLAPRGASYEQYFGPGTRLTVT.

This clonotype was counted a few times. The chain couples TRBV15 to TRBJ2-1; D might be TRBD1 or TRBD2, each matching 5 bases. CDR3 length equals 17 residues. The V end was cut by 2 bases, the J end by 2 bases, with 16 bases between. CDR1 and CDR2 (germline): LNHNV, YYDKDF (reference sequence). The CDR3 here is CATSRTLWDEAYNEQFF. In DNA form, the CDR3 reads TGTGCCACCAGCAGAACCTTATGGGACGAAGCCTACAATGAGCAGTTCTTC.

The chain recombines TRBV6-2 or TRBV6-3 with TRBJ1-1, with 8 bases identical to TRBD1. The V gene's germline CDR1 is MNHEY and CDR2 SVGEGT. The ends lost 1 base at V and 4 bases at J; junction bases unmatched: 5. This CDR3 has 15 residues. The CDR3 DNA sequence: TGTGCCAGCAGTTACTTCAGGGGGCGAGGCACTGAAGCTTTCTTT. Protein product: CASSYFRGRGTEAFF.

The genes are TRBV10-3 and TRBJ1-2; the match to TRBD1 covers 8 bases. Trimming cost V 0 bases and J 4 bases; bases outside gene matches: 13. In germline, CDR1 is ENHRY, CDR2 SYGVKD. The CDR3 length is 18 residues. CDR3: CAISESRGGTGGGYGYTF. DNA of the CDR3: TGTGCCATCAGTGAGTCCAGGGGAGGGACAGGTGGCGGCTATGGCTACACCTTC.

The chain is built from TRBV4-3 and TRBJ2-5, with D possibly matching TRBD1 (5 bases). Trimming took off 4 bases at V and 7 bases at J, with 13 bases between the two ends. Per germline, CDR1 LGHNA and CDR2 YSLEER. This CDR3 comprises 13 residues. Here the CDR3 DNA reads TGCGCCAGCAGCCCGCGTCCGCAGGGGACCCAGTACTTC. Encoded protein: CASSPRPQGTQYF.